The present T cell receptor (beta chain) was sequenced within a study of response to subunit inactivated influenza vaccine. Regarding the study as a whole: The authors offered the suggestion that each seasonal influenza vaccination recruits few new T cells.

In TCRdb, the RT-PCR reads were re-called with MiXCR into one record per CDR3 protein. Of under 950,000 distinct CDR3 sequences listed, about 20% were seen once; the top ten hold roughly 10%. Germline CDR1 and CDR2: WNHNN and SYGVQD (reference sequence). V lost 8 bases, J lost 7 bases, and 6 bases stayed unmatched. CDR3 length: 13 amino acids. A remark on this clonotype: Its antigen remains unidentified.

V and J are TRBV10-1 and TRBJ2-7; 12 bases fit TRBD1. The sequences come from PBMCs from blood, collected 5 to 6 days after vaccination. The clonotype comes from a man aged 50-60 years who received an inactivated influenza vaccine. The CDR3 protein is CASGTGGLREQYF. CDR3 sequence (DNA): TGCGCCAGCGGGACAGGGGGCTTGAGGGAGCAGTACTTC.